This T cell receptor beta chain was recorded in a study of vaccination and CD4 T cells after COVID-19. Study background: The cells were exposed to overlapping spike peptides originating from SARS-CoV-2, HCoV-NL63, HCoV-OC43 and HCoV-229E for stimulation.

Concerning this clonotype: Its specificity is not known.

This sample's treatment: approximately 9-day PBMC culture with coronavirus spike peptide pools or control peptides (ViraFEST assay). Days 3 and 7 were when half the medium was replaced with fresh IL-2 medium. CD4+ T cells that had been cultured provided DNA sequenced with the Oncomine TCR Beta short-read assay. It was cultured CD4+ T cells from which genomic DNA was extracted. Each CDR3 protein gets one entry after TCRdb re-called the PCR reads with MiXCR. The table shows 7,100 or so distinct CDR3 sequences, with roughly two thirds occurring only once. This CDR3 comprises 14 residues. V lost 10 bases and J 7 bases, leaving 20 bases between the germline ends. CDR1 is MNHNS, CDR2 SASEGT, per germline.

The sequence was collected from a human donor who had recovered from COVID-19. Sample: CD4+ T cells from blood, cultured in vitro. The chain combines TRBV6-1 with TRBJ1-5; possibly TRBD1 for D (5 bases). The DNA for the CDR3 is TGTGCCACCAGCCTAGGGCCCGGGGGGCAGCCCCAGCATTTT. Encoded protein: CATSLGPGGQPQHF.